Detailed here is one TCR beta chain. V lost 6 bases and J lost 0, with 11 bases in between. This CDR3 contains 14 residues. Per germline, CDR1 SGHRS and CDR2 YFSETQ. The sample comes from a study of blood T cell repertoires in COVID-19. Turning to the study itself: Samples taken during acute and convalescent COVID-19 were collected in the United States, Italy and Spain. Sources were T cells, B-cell-depleted T cells, or PBMCs; the material itself was cDNA or gDNA.

Original processing methods: How many nucleated cells were present was estimated from reference gene primer amplification. Assay: immunoSEQ multiplex PCR; the TCRdb copy retains only in-frame clones and omits some. D and trimming come from the DNA, and the V and J calls and clone size come from that table. This table has about 84,000 clones, 83% appearing once. The sequenced material came from peripheral blood. The rearrangement uses TRBV5-1 and TRBJ2-3; D unclear. This clonotype was obtained from a woman aged 80 or older with acute or convalescent COVID-19. The CDR3 DNA reads TGCGCCAGCACCTTTGGGCCAAGCACAGATACGCAGTATTTT. It translates to CASTFGPSTDTQYF.